The 30 T cell receptor beta chains below all came from one sample that was sequenced in a study of graft-versus-host responses after intestinal transplantation. Repertoires were generated with immunoSEQ multiplex PCR, while TCRdb's copy carries only in-frame clones and drops some. The data hold roughly 56,000 clones, with around 91% observed a single time. The sequencing here drew on PBMCs, taken around 120 days after intestinal transplantation. Receptor source: a human patient who received an intestinal transplant, so some T cells may come from the graft donor.

V and J are TRBV7-9 and TRBJ1-1; D is unresolved. CDR1 and CDR2 (germline): SEHNR, FQNEAQ (reference sequence). This CDR3 spans 15 amino acids. Trimming stripped 0 bases from V and 5 bases from J, with 13 bases between. The CDR3 DNA follows: TGTGCCAGCAGCTTAGCAGACGGGCTGCGTACTGAAGCTTTCTTT. This encodes CASSLADGLRTEAFF.

V usage is TRBV28 and J usage is TRBJ1-6; D perhaps matches TRBD1 (5 bases). Trimming stripped 6 bases from V and 6 bases from J, with 12 bases between. CDR3 size: 14 residues. CDR1 and CDR2 from the germline V gene are MDHEN and SYDVKM. The CDR3 sequence: CASSTLGANSPLHF. DNA for the CDR3: TGTGCCAGCAGCACCCTAGGGGCTAATTCACCCCTCCACTTT.

The gene calls are TRBV11-3 and TRBJ2-7; possible D gene TRBD1, 6 bases. V lost 1 base to trimming and J lost 5 bases, with 12 bases between them. There are 14 residues in the CDR3. Germline CDR1 reads SGHNT; CDR2 reads YENEEA. The CDR3 sequence: CASSLGGGIHEQYF. Written as DNA, the CDR3 is TGTGCCAGCAGCTTAGGTGGGGGCATCCACGAGCAGTACTTC.

The chain joins TRBV4-1 to TRBJ1-4; no clear D. The CDR3 is 16 amino acids. CDR1 and CDR2 (germline): MGHRA, YSYEKL. Trimming pared 0 bases from V and 8 bases from J, leaving 16 bases between. In DNA form, the CDR3 reads TGCGCCAGCAGCCAAGATCCGGTAGGGCGCTACGAAAAACTGTTTTTT. Protein sequence: CASSQDPVGRYEKLFF.

The rearrangement uses TRBV7-9 and TRBJ1-3; TRBD1 agrees at 11 bases. Germline V gene data show CDR1 as SEHNR and CDR2 as FQNEAQ (reference sequence). This CDR3 has 18 residues. The J segment lost 3 bases and the V segment lost 5 bases, leaving 12 bases of the junction unmatched. In DNA form, the CDR3 reads TGTGCCAGCAGCCTCCAGGACAGGGGGCGATTTGGTGGAAACACCATATATTTT. Amino acids: CASSLQDRGRFGGNTIYF.

V gene TRBV10-3 combines with J gene TRBJ2-2, with 10 bases identical to TRBD2. Losses at the gene ends were 0 bases for V and 4 bases for J; bases not matched to a gene: 8. This CDR3 has 18 amino acids. Germline V gives CDR1 ENHRY, CDR2 SYGVKD. The DNA of the CDR3 is TGTGCCATCAGTGAGTCGCGGCTCCCTAGCGGGGGCACCGGGGAGCTGTTTTTT. This encodes CAISESRLPSGGTGELFF.

V is TRBV7-7 and J is TRBJ2-5; 7 nucleotides match TRBD1. CDR1 and CDR2 from the germline V gene are SSHAT and FNYEAQ (reference sequence). V lost 1 base, J lost 5 bases, and 7 bases stayed unmatched. The length of the CDR3 is 15 residues. The DNA of the CDR3 is TGTGCCAGCAGCTTAGGAACAGGGGAGAGGGAGACCCAGTACTTC. It encodes CASSLGTGERETQYF.

J is TRBJ2-5 and V is TRBV2; D might be TRBD1 (5 bases). Germline V CDR1 and CDR2: SNHLY, FYNNEI. Trimming removed 5 bases at V and 5 bases at J, with 12 bases between. The CDR3 totals 13 residues. This chain's CDR3 is CASSLGRDETQYF. The CDR3 region has the DNA TGTGCCAGCAGTTTAGGCAGGGATGAGACCCAGTACTTC.

The rearrangement uses TRBV6-5 and TRBJ1-5, with TRBD1 as a possible D gene (5 bases). The length of the CDR3 is 15 residues. CDR1 and CDR2 (germline): MNHEY, SVGAGI. Trimming removed 5 bases at V and 0 bases at J, with 11 bases between. This chain's CDR3 is CASSLREYSNQPQHF. DNA of the CDR3: TGTGCCAGCAGTCTCAGGGAGTATAGCAATCAGCCCCAGCATTTT.

The rearrangement uses TRBV18 and TRBJ2-3; D is perhaps TRBD2 (6 bases). Germline-derived CDR1 and CDR2 are KGHSH and LQKENI. This CDR3 comprises 16 residues. Trimming pared 6 bases from V and 0 bases from J, leaving 16 bases between. The CDR3 region has the DNA TGTGCCAGCTCCGCCGACTTAGCGGTGAGCACAGATACGCAGTATTTT. Translation gives CASSADLAVSTDTQYF.

The V gene is TRBV28, the J gene TRBJ1-1, with TRBD1 matching 8 bases. Germline V gene lookup returns CDR1 MDHEN and CDR2 SYDVKM. V lost 5 bases to trimming and J lost 7 bases; unmatched junction nucleotides: 12. This CDR3 contains 15 residues. CDR3 protein: CASSPTAGGGFEAFF. The CDR3 DNA reads as TGTGCCAGCAGTCCTACAGCAGGGGGCGGATTTGAAGCTTTCTTT.

V gene TRBV5-8 combines with J gene TRBJ1-3; D not certain. CDR3 length: 15 amino acids. Trimming removed 4 bases at V and 0 bases at J, with 11 bases between. CDR1 is SGHTS, CDR2 YDEGEE, per germline. CDR3 sequence: CASSRGFASGNTIYF. The CDR3 region has the DNA TGTGCCAGCAGCCGGGGTTTTGCCTCTGGAAACACCATATATTTT.

This sequence joins TRBV30 and TRBJ2-3; the D is unclear. With 3 bases removed from V and 12 bases from J, the gap between germline ends came to 19 bases. The CDR3 is made up of 13 amino acids. Germline assignment: CDR1 GTSNPN and CDR2 SVGIG (reference sequence). The DNA of the CDR3 is TGTGCCTGGAGACCAGACGGCACTGGAACCCAGTATTTT. Translated, it gives CAWRPDGTGTQYF.

The chain uses TRBV6-5 and TRBJ2-7; TRBD1 matches at 7 bases. V lost 5 bases and J lost 3; bases outside the gene matches: 10. The germline V gene has CDR1 MNHEY and CDR2 SVGAGI. CDR3 length: 15 residues. The CDR3 DNA is TGTGCCAGCAGTACCCGGACAGGCCAACTCTACGAGCAGTACTTC. Residues: CASSTRTGQLYEQYF.

The J gene is TRBJ2-7, the V gene TRBV6-4; possibly TRBD1 for D (6 bases). There are 16 residues in the CDR3. Between the trimmed V and J ends, which lost 4 bases and 2 bases, there was a span of 18 bases. Germline-derived CDR1 and CDR2 are MRHNA and SNTAGT. The CDR3 DNA reads as TGTGCCAGCAGTGGCCCCAGGGTCCCAGGGGCCTACGAGCAGTACTTC. It codes for CASSGPRVPGAYEQYF.

The chain combines TRBV15 with TRBJ2-7; tentatively, D is TRBD1 (6 bases). Trimming stripped 5 bases from V and 4 bases from J, with 9 bases between. Germline lookup yields CDR1 LNHNV and CDR2 YYDKDF (reference sequence). The CDR3 extends over 12 amino acids. The CDR3 is CATSRGTYEQYF. The CDR3 nucleotides are TGTGCCACCAGCCGAGGGACATACGAGCAGTACTTC.

A single count supports this clone. The J gene is TRBJ2-7, the V gene TRBV30; 11 bases line up with TRBD1. CDR3 length equals 15 residues. Germline V gives CDR1 GTSNPN, CDR2 SVGIG (reference sequence). J lost 7 bases, V lost 3 bases, and 11 bases had no gene match. In DNA form, the CDR3 reads TGTGCCTGGAGCGCCCCGGGACAGGGGGGTAGGGAGCAGTACTTC. It yields the protein CAWSAPGQGGREQYF.

The chain joins TRBV7-9 to TRBJ2-1; TRBD2 agrees at 10 bases. Trimming at V came to 5 bases and at J to 4 bases, leaving 5 bases not matched to a gene. Per germline, CDR1 SEHNR and CDR2 FQNEAQ (reference sequence). This CDR3 is 15 amino acids long. CDR3 bases: TGTGCCAGCAGCCCCCGGACTAGCGGTTACAATGAGCAGTTCTTC. The encoded protein is CASSPRTSGYNEQFF.

This clone has just a few counts. The V and J genes are TRBV28 and TRBJ2-7; 7 nucleotides agree with TRBD2. V lost 2 bases to trimming and J lost 5 bases; unmatched junction nucleotides: 6. Germline lookup yields CDR1 MDHEN and CDR2 SYDVKM. This CDR3 has 14 amino acids. CDR3 loop: CASSLGGDLNEQYF. In DNA, the CDR3 is TGTGCCAGCAGTTTAGGGGGGGATCTAAACGAGCAGTACTTC.

The J gene is TRBJ2-5, the V gene TRBV28; 7 bases align to TRBD2. Judging by the DNA end, TRBJ2-7 fits better; the J call may be wrong. The CDR3 is 14 amino acids. In germline, CDR1 is MDHEN, CDR2 SYDVKM. CDR3 region: CASTELAGVYEQYF. CDR3 sequence (DNA): TGTGCCAGCACTGAGTTAGCGGGTGTCTACGAGCAGTACTTC.

The chain links TRBV28 to TRBJ2-4; 7 nucleotides line up with TRBD1. V shed 3 bases and J 2 bases; nucleotides not matched to a gene: 10. The CDR3 extends over 17 amino acids. Germline V gives CDR1 MDHEN, CDR2 SYDVKM. CDR3 bases: TGTGCCAGCAGTTTCCCGTACATGACAGGGCCCAAAAACATTCAGTACTTC. Translation gives CASSFPYMTGPKNIQYF.

V gene TRBV7-6 combines with J gene TRBJ1-1; D remains ambiguous. The CDR3 has 14 residues. The germline V gene encodes CDR1 SGHVS and CDR2 FNYEAQ. V was trimmed by 5 bases and J by 1 base, leaving 11 bases between them. DNA of the CDR3: TGTGCCAGCAGCGATAAAGTGGGGAACACTGAAGCTTTCTTT. It yields the protein CASSDKVGNTEAFF.

The rearrangement links TRBV10-3 to TRBJ2-5, with 9 bases fitting TRBD1. The J call may be mistaken, given a closer DNA end match to TRBJ2-7. The CDR3 covers 16 residues. Germline CDR1 and CDR2: ENHRY and SYGVKD. The CDR3 reads CAISEPPGQGLSEQYF. DNA for the CDR3: TGTGCCATCAGTGAACCGCCGGGACAGGGACTTTCCGAGCAGTACTTC.

The CDR3 bases are TGTGCCAGCAGTTTATCCCGGGACATCTCCTACAATGAGCAGTTCTTC. It encodes CASSLSRDISYNEQFF. J is TRBJ2-1 and V is TRBV27; TRBD1 might be the D (6 bases). V lost 0 bases to trimming and J lost 0 bases, with 9 bases between them. CDR3 length: 16 residues. CDR1 MNHEY and CDR2 SMNVEV come from the germline V gene (reference sequence).

The gene calls are TRBV28 and TRBJ1-1; no clear D gene. This CDR3 contains 15 residues. The ends were cut back, 5 bases at V and 3 bases at J, with 16 bases in the middle. The germline V gene encodes CDR1 MDHEN and CDR2 SYDVKM. The chain's CDR3 is CASSPATYADTEAFF. CDR3 sequence (DNA): TGTGCCAGCAGTCCGGCGACCTATGCGGACACTGAAGCTTTCTTT.

Concerning this clone: Other nucleotide sequences in the sample specify the same CDR3. The chain has TRBV19 and TRBJ2-7; no clear D gene. The germline V gene encodes CDR1 LNHDA and CDR2 SQIVND (reference sequence). This CDR3 has 13 amino acids. V dropped 2 bases and J dropped 1 base, with 6 bases sitting between them. CDR3 in DNA: TGTGCCAGTAGTATAACGGCTTCCTACGAGCAGTACTTC. Protein: CASSITASYEQYF.

The chain couples TRBV19 to TRBJ2-1, with 7 positions matching TRBD2. Germline V gene data show CDR1 as LNHDA and CDR2 as SQIVND (reference sequence). This CDR3 contains 20 residues. Trimming at V came to 3 bases and at J to 0 bases, leaving 17 bases not matched to a gene. The CDR3 region has the DNA TGTGCCAGTAGTATCGGGTCTCTAGCGGAACTATTAAGCTCCTACAATGAGCAGTTCTTC. Its protein product is CASSIGSLAELLSSYNEQFF.

The chain carries TRBV5-1 and TRBJ2-6; D is unclear. Trimming removed 6 bases at V and 0 bases at J, with 16 bases between. Germline CDR1 is SGHRS and CDR2 is YFSETQ. This CDR3 has 17 residues. The DNA for the CDR3 is TGCGCCAGCACCGAAAGTAAGGACCTCTCTGGGGCCAACGTCCTGACTTTC. Translation gives CASTESKDLSGANVLTF.

This rearrangement joins TRBV9 to TRBJ1-3; 7 nucleotides align to TRBD1. Germline values: CDR1 SGDLS, CDR2 YYNGEE. This CDR3 spans 18 amino acids. Germline trimming cut 4 bases from V and 0 bases from J; bases unmatched to any gene: 13. The CDR3 region is CASSPIQGRGPSGNTIYF. DNA of the CDR3: TGTGCCAGCAGCCCTATACAGGGGAGGGGACCCTCTGGAAACACCATATATTTT.

The rearrangement links TRBV28 to TRBJ2-5; D remains ambiguous. Deletions cut 5 bases from V and 0 bases from J, with 10 bases between. This CDR3 contains 14 residues. CDR1 and CDR2 (germline): MDHEN, SYDVKM. The CDR3 DNA sequence: TGTGCCAGCAGTCCCCTAGTGGACCAAGAGACCCAGTACTTC. It codes for CASSPLVDQETQYF.